The rows below give T cell receptor beta chains drawn from one sample of a study of blood T cell repertoires in COVID-19. The method was immunoSEQ multiplex PCR; TCRdb's version includes in-frame clones alone and lacks a portion of them. The data hold tens of thousands of clones, with 90% observed a single time. Sequencing used peripheral blood. Every receptor here comes from a woman between 40 and 55 years old with active COVID-19. Both conserved end residues are trimmed from each CDR3. Fields, in order: V gene, D gene, J gene, CDR3 protein. A D gene is named only where the DNA matches it firmly.

v_gene: TRBV3-1/TRBV3-2
d_gene: TRBD1
j_gene: TRBJ1-6
CDR3aa: ASSQPRTGGRSPLH

v_gene: TRBV6-5
d_gene: TRBD2
j_gene: TRBJ2-5
CDR3aa: ASSRGGGDKTQY

v_gene: TRBV3-1/TRBV3-2
d_gene: TRBD1
j_gene: TRBJ1-1
CDR3aa: ASSRGQDTEAF

v_gene: TRBV5-4
d_gene: TRBD1
j_gene: TRBJ1-4
CDR3aa: ASSLEAGGAGEKLF

v_gene: TRBV5-1
d_gene: NA
j_gene: TRBJ2-5
CDR3aa: ASSLGEGVQETQY

v_gene: TRBV5-1
d_gene: TRBD1
j_gene: TRBJ1-1
CDR3aa: ASSLDRGLNTEAF

v_gene: TRBV5-6
d_gene: NA
j_gene: TRBJ2-3
CDR3aa: ASSLGLAYTDTQY

v_gene: TRBV11-3
d_gene: NA
j_gene: TRBJ1-4
CDR3aa: ASSFLNEKLF

v_gene: TRBV9
d_gene: TRBD1
j_gene: TRBJ1-1
CDR3aa: ASSVTTGVNTEAF

v_gene: TRBV7-7
d_gene: NA
j_gene: TRBJ2-5
CDR3aa: ASSPTGLQETQY

v_gene: TRBV5-4
d_gene: TRBD2
j_gene: TRBJ2-2
CDR3aa: ASSFPPGLPTGELF